Listed below are T cell receptor beta chains from one sample, sequenced in a study of T cell responses to AZD1222 COVID-19 vaccine. Profiling relied on immunoSEQ multiplex PCR, and the TCRdb table lists in-frame clones only, not all of them. The data hold some 120,000 clones, with about 88% observed a single time. Sequenced material: peripheral blood, taken on day 0 of AZD1222 vaccination. These receptor sequences come from an adult in good health. The CDR3 runs from the conserved cysteine through the conserved F or W. D genes are given only for firm matches. Clone sizes are given selectively: once, few, many, or a class where the clone is expanded.

>TRBJ2-7|-|TRBV21-1|-
TGTGCCAGCAGCTCACCCACAGGGAAGCGGGCCACCTACGAGCAGTACTTC
CASSSPTGKRATYEQYF
>TRBJ2-1|few|TRBV7-9|TRBD2
TGTGCCAGCAGCCGAGGATTGAGCGGGATCTTCAATGAGCAGTTCTTC
CASSRGLSGIFNEQFF
>TRBJ1-1|-|TRBV5-5|-
TGTGCCAGCAGCTTGGGAGGCTTCGGTCATGAAGCTTTCTTT
CASSLGGFGHEAFF
>TRBJ1-4|-|TRBV7-9|TRBD1
TGTGCCAGCAGCTTGACAGGGAACGCTGAAAAACTGTTTTTT
CASSLTGNAEKLFF
>TRBJ2-5|-|TRBV11-2|TRBD2
TGTGCCAGCAGCTTAGGCACAGCGGGGGGGCTAGAGACCCAGTACTTC
CASSLGTAGGLETQYF
>TRBJ1-4|once|TRBV10-3|-
TGTGCCATCAGTGACAGGGAAAAAGAAAAACTGTTTTTT
CAISDREKEKLFF
>TRBJ1-2|-|TRBV13|-
TGTGCCAGCAGCTCCAGGACCTATGGCTACACCTTC
CASSSRTYGYTF
>TRBJ1-5|-|TRBV18|TRBD1
TGTGCCAGCTCCCCTGACAGGGGTGGCAATCAGCCCCAGCATTTT
CASSPDRGGNQPQHF
>TRBJ2-1|-|TRBV6-4|TRBD2
TGTGCCAGCGGAATATCTAGCGGGGGACATAATGAGCAGTTCTTC
CASGISSGGHNEQFF
>TRBJ2-7|-|TRBV2|TRBD2
TGTGCCAGCAGACGCCCAACGGGGGGCTCCTACGAGCAGTACTTC
CASRRPTGGSYEQYF
>TRBJ1-1|-|TRBV6-5|TRBD1
TGTGCCAGCAGTCCAATTTACAGGGGGTCGTCAACTTTCTTT
CASSPIYRGSSTFF
>TRBJ1-2|-|TRBV5-1|TRBD1
TGCGCCAGCAGCTTGGGGGACAGCCGGAGAGATGGCTACACCTTC
CASSLGDSRRDGYTF
>TRBJ2-3|-|TRBV10-3|TRBD1
TGTGCCATCAGTGATAGAGGACAGGGGGCCCCAGATACGCAGTATTTT
CAISDRGQGAPDTQYF
>TRBJ1-2|-|TRBV30|-
TGTGCCTGGAGTGTCCCGGGACGGGAAAGGGATGGCTACACCTTC
CAWSVPGRERDGYTF
>TRBJ1-1|-|TRBV6-5|-
TGTGCCAGCAGCGCGACAGAGAACACTGAAGCTTTCTTT
CASSATENTEAFF
>TRBJ1-5|-|TRBV30|-
TGTGCCTGGACCTTAGGAGGGGCGTCCTTACCAATGAATCAGCCCCAGCATTTT
CAWTLGGASLPMNQPQHF
>TRBJ2-1|-|TRBV28|TRBD2
TGTGCCAGCAGTACCTCCCGAGCGGGGTCCTACAATGAGCAGTTCTTC
CASSTSRAGSYNEQFF
>TRBJ2-7|-|TRBV2|-
TGTGCCAGCAGTGATGAAGGGGGCTACGAGCAGTACTTC
CASSDEGGYEQYF
>TRBJ2-7|-|TRBV2|TRBD1
TGTGCCAGCAGTGAAGCAGCAGGGGGCACCTACGAGCAGTACTTC
CASSEAAGGTYEQYF
>TRBJ1-4|-|TRBV18|TRBD1
TGTGCCAGCTCACCGGGCGGGAACAGGGGTGAAAAACTGTTTTTT
CASSPGGNRGEKLFF
>TRBJ2-4|once|TRBV5-4|-
TGTGCCAGCAGCTTGACAGGGAGGATGGAAAACATTCAGTACTTC
CASSLTGRMENIQYF
>TRBJ2-2|once|TRBV7-8|-
TGTGCCAGCAGCTTAGTGCTAGCGACCGGGGAGCTGTTTTTT
CASSLVLATGELFF
>TRBJ2-1|-|TRBV9|TRBD2
TGTGCCAGCAGCATAAGCGGGGGGGCCAGGAATGAGCAGTTCTTC
CASSISGGARNEQFF
>TRBJ1-2|-|TRBV29-1|TRBD1
TGCACCACGACAGGGAACTATGGCTACACCTTC
CTTTGNYGYTF
>TRBJ2-7|-|TRBV15|-
TGTGCCACCAGCAGAGGATCGAATCTCGGTTACGAGCAGTACTTC
CATSRGSNLGYEQYF
>TRBJ1-2|-|TRBV6-5|-
TGTGCCAGCACCTCAAGGGGCTGGGGGTATGGCTACACCTTC
CASTSRGWGYGYTF
>TRBJ1-1|-|TRBV10-3|TRBD1
TGTGCCATCAGTGAGGGGGGACAGGGGAGTAGGGCTTTCTTT
CAISEGGQGSRAFF
>TRBJ2-2|-|TRBV19|-
TGTGCCAGTAGTATAGTTCCAGGTAACACCGGGGAGCTGTTTTTT
CASSIVPGNTGELFF
>TRBJ1-2|-|TRBV7-2|-
TGTGCCAGCAGCTTAGGACGGTTTTCTAACTATGGCTACACCTTC
CASSLGRFSNYGYTF
>TRBJ1-4|-|TRBV29-1|-
TGCAGCGTTGCCCCAACTAATGAAAAACTGTTTTTT
CSVAPTNEKLFF
>TRBJ2-5|-|TRBV2|-
TGTGCCAGCAGATTACAGGGTGTTGGGCAAGAGACCCAGTACTTC
CASRLQGVGQETQYF
>TRBJ2-4|-|TRBV4-2|-
TGTGCCAGCAGCCAAGAGAACTGGGGGGACCACCTTCAGTACTTC
CASSQENWGDHLQYF
>TRBJ2-3|-|TRBV18|-
TGTGCCAGCTCACTGGGCGGCAGGGATACGCAGTATTTT
CASSLGGRDTQYF
>TRBJ2-1|few|TRBV5-4|-
TGTGCCAGCAGCAAAGGGGCCCAACATGAGCAGTTCTTC
CASSKGAQHEQFF